This TCR beta chain was captured in a study of CD8 T cells in Susac syndrome. Study as a whole: Patients with Susac syndrome had blood drawn and were at that point therapy-naive, on corticosteroids, or on intravenous immunoglobulin alone.

After removal of 0 bases from V and 9 bases from J, the junction contained 9 bases not matched to a gene. Per the germline V gene, CDR1 is SGHRS and CDR2 is YFSETQ. This CDR3 has 15 residues. Patients with Susac syndrome met the recently defined diagnostic criteria for definite or probable disease. Random hexamers were used to reverse transcribe an amount of about 0.45 to 1 ug RNA. A single record per CDR3 protein comes from TCRdb applying MiXCR to the immunoSEQ multiplex PCR reads. This repertoire shows some 200,000 distinct CDR3 sequences, 90% to 95% found once; its top ten account for about 0.1%. The receptor was derived from a human donor with Susac syndrome. The specimen sequenced was CD4+ T cells from PBMCs. This rearrangement joins TRBV5-1 to TRBJ2-1, with 7 bases aligning to TRBD1. The CDR3 DNA reads TGCGCCAGCAGCTTGGCACAACAGGGGCGTGGTGAGCAGTTCTTC. Translation: CASSLAQQGRGEQFF.